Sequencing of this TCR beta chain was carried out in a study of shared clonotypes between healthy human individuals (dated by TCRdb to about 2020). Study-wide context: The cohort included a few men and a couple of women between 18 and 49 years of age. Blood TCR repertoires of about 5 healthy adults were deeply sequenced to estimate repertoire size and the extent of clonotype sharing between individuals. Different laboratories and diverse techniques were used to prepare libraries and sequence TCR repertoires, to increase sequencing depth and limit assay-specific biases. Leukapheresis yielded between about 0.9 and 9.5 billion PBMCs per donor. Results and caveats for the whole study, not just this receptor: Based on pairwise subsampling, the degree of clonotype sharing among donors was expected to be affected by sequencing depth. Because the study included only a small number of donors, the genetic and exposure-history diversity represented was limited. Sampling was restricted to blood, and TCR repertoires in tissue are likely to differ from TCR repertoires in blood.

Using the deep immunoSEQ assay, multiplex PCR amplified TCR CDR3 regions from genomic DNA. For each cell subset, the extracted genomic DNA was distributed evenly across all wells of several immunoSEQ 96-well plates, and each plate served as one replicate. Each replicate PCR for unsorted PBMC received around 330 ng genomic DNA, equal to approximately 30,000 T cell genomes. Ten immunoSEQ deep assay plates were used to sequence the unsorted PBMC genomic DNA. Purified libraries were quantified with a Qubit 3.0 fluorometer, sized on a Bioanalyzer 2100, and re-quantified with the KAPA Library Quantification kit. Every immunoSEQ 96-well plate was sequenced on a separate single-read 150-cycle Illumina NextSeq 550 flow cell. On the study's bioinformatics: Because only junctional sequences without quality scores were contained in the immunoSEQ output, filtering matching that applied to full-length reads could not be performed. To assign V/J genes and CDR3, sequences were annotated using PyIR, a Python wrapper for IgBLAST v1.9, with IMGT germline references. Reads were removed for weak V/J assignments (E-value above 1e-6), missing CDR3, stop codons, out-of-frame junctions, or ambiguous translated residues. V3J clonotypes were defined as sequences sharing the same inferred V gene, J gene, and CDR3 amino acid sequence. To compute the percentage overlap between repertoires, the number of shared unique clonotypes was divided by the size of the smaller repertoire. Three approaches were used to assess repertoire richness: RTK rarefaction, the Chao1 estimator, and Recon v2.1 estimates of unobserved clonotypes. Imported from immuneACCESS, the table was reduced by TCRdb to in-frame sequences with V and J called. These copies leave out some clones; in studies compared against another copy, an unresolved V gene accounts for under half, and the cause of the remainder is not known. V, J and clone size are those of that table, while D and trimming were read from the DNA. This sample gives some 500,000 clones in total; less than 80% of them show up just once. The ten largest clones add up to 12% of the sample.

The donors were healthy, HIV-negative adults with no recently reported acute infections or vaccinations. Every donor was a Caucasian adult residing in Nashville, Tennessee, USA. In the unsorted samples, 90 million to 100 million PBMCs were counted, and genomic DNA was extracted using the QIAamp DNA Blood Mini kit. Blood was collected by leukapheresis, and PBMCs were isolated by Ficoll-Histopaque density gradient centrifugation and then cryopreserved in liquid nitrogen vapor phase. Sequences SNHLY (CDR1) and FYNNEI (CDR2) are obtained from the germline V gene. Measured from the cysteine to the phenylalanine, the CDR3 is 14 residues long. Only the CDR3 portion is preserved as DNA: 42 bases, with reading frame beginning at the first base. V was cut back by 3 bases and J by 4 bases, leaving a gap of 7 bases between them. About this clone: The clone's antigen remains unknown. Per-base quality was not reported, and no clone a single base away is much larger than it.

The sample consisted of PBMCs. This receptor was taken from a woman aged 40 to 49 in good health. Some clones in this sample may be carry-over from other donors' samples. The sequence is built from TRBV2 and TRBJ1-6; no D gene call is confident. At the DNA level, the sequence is TGTGCCAGCAGTGATAGGACTTATAATTCACCCCTCCACTTT. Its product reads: CASSDRTYNSPLHF.